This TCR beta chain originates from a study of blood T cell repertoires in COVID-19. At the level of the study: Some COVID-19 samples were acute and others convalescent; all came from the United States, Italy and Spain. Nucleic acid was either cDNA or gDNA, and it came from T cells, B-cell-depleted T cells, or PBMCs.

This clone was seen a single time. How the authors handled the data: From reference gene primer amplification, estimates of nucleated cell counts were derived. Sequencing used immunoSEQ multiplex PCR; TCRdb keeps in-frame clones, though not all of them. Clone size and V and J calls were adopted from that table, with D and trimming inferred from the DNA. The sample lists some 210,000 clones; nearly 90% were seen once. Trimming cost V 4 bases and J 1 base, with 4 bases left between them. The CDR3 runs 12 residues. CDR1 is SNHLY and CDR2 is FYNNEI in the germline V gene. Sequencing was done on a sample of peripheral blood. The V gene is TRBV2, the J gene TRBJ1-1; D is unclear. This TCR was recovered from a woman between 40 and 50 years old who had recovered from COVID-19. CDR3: CASSAGNTEAFF. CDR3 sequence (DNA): TGTGCCAGCAGTGCCGGGAACACTGAAGCTTTCTTT.